This is a list of T cell receptor beta chains from one sample in a study of Ad26.COV2.S vaccination and SARS-CoV-2 variants. Assay: immunoSEQ multiplex PCR; the TCRdb copy retains only in-frame clones and omits some. The sample contains some 640,000 clones, roughly nine tenths of which appear only once. Sequenced here: peripheral blood, sampled in a trial of Ad26.COV2.S vaccine versus placebo. These receptors all come from a person between 18 and 65 years old who received the Ad26.COV2.S COVID-19 vaccine or a placebo. CDR3s include the opening cysteine and the closing phenylalanine or tryptophan. D genes are given only for firm matches. Some rows have no size entry. The others give once, few or many, or a class for an expanded clone.

V	D	size	J	DNA	CDR3
TRBV3-1/TRBV3-2	TRBD2	NA	TRBJ2-3	TGTGCCAGCAGCCCAGAGCTGCAGGGCGGGAGGGTGGCTAGCACAGATACGCAGTATTTT	CASSPELQGGRVASTDTQYF
TRBV30	NA	few	TRBJ2-6	TGTGCCTGGGGGACATCAACTGGGGCCAACGTCCTGACTTTC	CAWGTSTGANVLTF
TRBV6-5	NA	NA	TRBJ2-1	TGTGCCAGCAGGCCGACACAGGGAAATGAGCAGTTCTTC	CASRPTQGNEQFF
TRBV29-1	TRBD2	NA	TRBJ2-1	TGCAGCGTGGAGCTAGCGGGACGAAGCTCCTACAATGAGCAGTTCTTC	CSVELAGRSSYNEQFF
TRBV5-4	NA	NA	TRBJ2-3	TGTGCCAGCAGCTTAATGGGGGGGCCGGGAGATACGCAGTATTTT	CASSLMGGPGDTQYF
TRBV24-1	NA	NA	TRBJ1-1	TGTGCCACCAGTGATGCCGCCTTTAAGAACACTGAAGCTTTCTTT	CATSDAAFKNTEAFF
TRBV19	TRBD1	few	TRBJ1-5	TGTGCCAGTACTCGACAGGGAAGCAATCAGCCCCAGCATTTT	CASTRQGSNQPQHF
TRBV4-1	TRBD1	NA	TRBJ2-1	TGCGCCAGCAGCCAAGGGGCAGGGGGAACATACAATGAGCAGTTCTTC	CASSQGAGGTYNEQFF
TRBV5-1	TRBD2	NA	TRBJ2-7	TGCGCCAGCAGCCTAGCGGGACTAGCGGGAGGACTTTCCTACGAGCAGTACTTC	CASSLAGLAGGLSYEQYF
TRBV18	NA	once	TRBJ2-7	TGTGCCAGCTCACCGAGGGGGGAAAACGAGCAGTACTTC	CASSPRGENEQYF
TRBV4-2	NA	few	TRBJ1-5	TGTGCCAGCAGCCAAGAAATGGTAGGACACAGCAATCAGCCCCAGCATTTT	CASSQEMVGHSNQPQHF
TRBV11-2	NA	NA	TRBJ2-3	TGTGCCAGCAGCTTGACTAGGGGGGGGTTTAGCACAGATACGCAGTATTTT	CASSLTRGGFSTDTQYF
TRBV9	NA	NA	TRBJ2-5	TGTGCCAGCAGCGCGACGCTCGGGGGCGCGATACAAGAGACCCAGTACTTC	CASSATLGGAIQETQYF
TRBV4-3	NA	NA	TRBJ2-3	TGCGCCAGCAGCCAAGATAGCGCCGCTGGAGCAGATACGCAGTATTTT	CASSQDSAAGADTQYF
TRBV18	TRBD2	NA	TRBJ2-7	TGTGCCAGCTCACCATGGACTAGCGGGGGTCGTGAGCAGTACTTC	CASSPWTSGGREQYF
TRBV7-9	NA	NA	TRBJ1-2	TGTGCCAGCAGCGCTCCCGACAGAGACCCTAACTATGGCTACACCTTC	CASSAPDRDPNYGYTF
TRBV5-6	TRBD1	NA	TRBJ1-6	TGTGCCAGCAGCCCAGCTATAGGGACAGGGATGTCACCCCTCCACTTT	CASSPAIGTGMSPLHF
TRBV12-3/TRBV12-4	NA	NA	TRBJ2-4	TGTGCCAGCAGGGTGGGAGACATTCAGTACTTC	CASRVGDIQYF
TRBV7-2	NA	once	TRBJ2-7	TGTGCCAGCAGCTTGGGAACAGGGTTGCCGCTCTACGAGCAGTACTTC	CASSLGTGLPLYEQYF
TRBV4-3	NA	once	TRBJ1-2	TGCGCCAGCAGCCCGAGGGCCTCCCTAATCTATGATGATGGCTACACCTTC	CASSPRASLIYDDGYTF
TRBV5-1	TRBD1	NA	TRBJ1-1	TGCGCCAGCAGCGGACCCGGGACAGGGAACACTGAAGCTTTCTTT	CASSGPGTGNTEAFF
TRBV29-1	NA	few	TRBJ1-3	TGCAGCGTTGCCGGGGGAGGAGATGGAAACACCATATATTTT	CSVAGGGDGNTIYF
TRBV7-8	TRBD2	NA	TRBJ2-7	TGTGCCAGCAGCTTAGGGACTAGCGGGAGAGTCGACGAGCAGTACTTC	CASSLGTSGRVDEQYF
TRBV7-9	NA	NA	TRBJ1-1	TGTGCCAGCAGCTTAAGTCTAAACACTGAAGCTTTCTTT	CASSLSLNTEAFF
TRBV29-1	NA	NA	TRBJ2-2	TGCAGCGTTGGTCTTCAGGGAGCCGGGGAGCTGTTTTTT	CSVGLQGAGELFF
TRBV5-4	TRBD2	NA	TRBJ2-1	TGTGCCAGCAGCCCGCGAGAGGCGGGACTATACAATGAGCAGTTCTTC	CASSPREAGLYNEQFF
TRBV18	NA	NA	TRBJ1-5	TGTGCCAGCTCAGGAGGGGCCAGCAATCAGCCCCAGCATTTT	CASSGGASNQPQHF
TRBV9	TRBD1	NA	TRBJ2-2	TGTGCCAGCAGCGCCCGTAAGTGGCGTACAGGGGTGACCGGGGAGCTGTTTTTT	CASSARKWRTGVTGELFF
TRBV15	NA	NA	TRBJ1-2	TGTGCCACCAGCAGAACCCGGGACTTCCACCCCTTCGGCTACACCTTC	CATSRTRDFHPFGYTF
TRBV2	NA	NA	TRBJ2-7	TGTGCCAGCAGTGGTGGGGGTTACGAGCAGTACTTC	CASSGGGYEQYF
TRBV2	NA	few	TRBJ1-3	TGTGCCAGCCTTAGGGGGTACGGAAACACCATATATTTT	CASLRGYGNTIYF
TRBV2	NA	NA	TRBJ2-7	TGTGCCAGCAGTGAAGAGGTAGTCTACGAGCAGTACTTC	CASSEEVVYEQYF
TRBV19	NA	NA	TRBJ2-7	TGTGCCAGTAGTTCCGGGACAACCTACTACGAGCAGTACTTC	CASSSGTTYYEQYF
TRBV6-5	NA	NA	TRBJ2-2	TGTGCCAGCAGTTACTCTTTCAGGGCGAACACCGGGGAGCTGTTTTTT	CASSYSFRANTGELFF
TRBV27	TRBD1	NA	TRBJ1-4	TGTGCCAGCAGAGGGACAGCAACTAATGAAAAACTGTTTTTT	CASRGTATNEKLFF
TRBV7-9	NA	NA	TRBJ1-6	TGTGCCAGCAGCTTAGGAGGGTCGGGACCCCTCCACTTT	CASSLGGSGPLHF
TRBV5-6	TRBD2	NA	TRBJ2-4	TGTGCCAGCAGCTTGGGACTAGCGGGGGAAAACATTCAGTACTTC	CASSLGLAGENIQYF
TRBV13	NA	NA	TRBJ2-5	TGTGCCAGCAGCTTAAACGGCGAGACCCAGTACTTC	CASSLNGETQYF
TRBV2	TRBD1	NA	TRBJ2-7	TGTGCCAGCAGTGAATTTGGAACAGGGGGCAAGTACGAGCAGTACTTC	CASSEFGTGGKYEQYF
TRBV7-9	TRBD1	NA	TRBJ1-1	TGTGCCAGCAGCTTAGCTGCGGGGGCAGGGGGCACTGAAGCTTTCTTT	CASSLAAGAGGTEAFF
TRBV10-1	NA	NA	TRBJ1-1	TGCGCCAGCAGTGTCCAGACGAACACTGAAGCTTTCTTT	CASSVQTNTEAFF
TRBV5-1	TRBD1	once	TRBJ1-4	TGCGCCAGCAGCGTAACAGGGGCGACTAATGAAAAACTGTTTTTT	CASSVTGATNEKLFF
TRBV11-2	TRBD1	NA	TRBJ1-1	TGTGCCAGCAACGTGGACAGGGTGAACACTGAAGCTTTCTTT	CASNVDRVNTEAFF
TRBV30	NA	NA	TRBJ1-6	TGTGCCTGGACAGGGGACTATAATTCACCCCTCCACTTT	CAWTGDYNSPLHF
TRBV5-4	TRBD1	NA	TRBJ1-2	TGTGCCAGCAGCTTGGACAGGGGGCTAGGTGGCTACACCTTC	CASSLDRGLGGYTF
TRBV7-2	NA	NA	TRBJ2-1	TGTGCCAGCAGCTTAGGTAGGGCCGGTGAGCAGTTCTTC	CASSLGRAGEQFF
TRBV6-5	NA	NA	TRBJ2-7	TGTGCCAGCAATCGTGACATAGTAGGGAACGAGCAGTACTTC	CASNRDIVGNEQYF
TRBV29-1	NA	NA	TRBJ2-3	TGCAGCGTCCCCTCCGGGGATACGCAGTATTTT	CSVPSGDTQYF